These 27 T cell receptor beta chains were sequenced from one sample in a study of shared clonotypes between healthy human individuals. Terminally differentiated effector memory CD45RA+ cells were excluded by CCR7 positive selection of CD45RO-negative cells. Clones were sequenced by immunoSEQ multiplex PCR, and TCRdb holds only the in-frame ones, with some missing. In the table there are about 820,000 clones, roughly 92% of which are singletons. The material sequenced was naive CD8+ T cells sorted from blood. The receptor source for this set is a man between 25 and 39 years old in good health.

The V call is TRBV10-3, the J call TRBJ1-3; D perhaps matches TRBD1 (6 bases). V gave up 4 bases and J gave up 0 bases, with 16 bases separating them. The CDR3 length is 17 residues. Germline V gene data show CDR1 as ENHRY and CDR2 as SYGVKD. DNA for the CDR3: TGTGCCATCAGTGTTACACAGGGAGCTTACTCTGGAAACACCATATATTTT. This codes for CAISVTQGAYSGNTIYF.

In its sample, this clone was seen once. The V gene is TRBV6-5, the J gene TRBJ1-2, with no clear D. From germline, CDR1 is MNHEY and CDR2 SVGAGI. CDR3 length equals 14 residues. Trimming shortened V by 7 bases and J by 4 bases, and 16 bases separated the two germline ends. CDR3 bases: TGTGCCAGCACCAAATCGCCGGGGAGCTATGGCTACACCTTC. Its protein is CASTKSPGSYGYTF.

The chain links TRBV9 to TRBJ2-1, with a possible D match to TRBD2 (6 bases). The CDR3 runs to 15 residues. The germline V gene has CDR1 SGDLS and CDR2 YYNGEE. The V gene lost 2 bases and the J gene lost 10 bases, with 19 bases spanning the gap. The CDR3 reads CASSVGGTSEGEQFF. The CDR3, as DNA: TGTGCCAGCAGCGTTGGAGGGACTTCTGAGGGGGAGCAGTTCTTC.

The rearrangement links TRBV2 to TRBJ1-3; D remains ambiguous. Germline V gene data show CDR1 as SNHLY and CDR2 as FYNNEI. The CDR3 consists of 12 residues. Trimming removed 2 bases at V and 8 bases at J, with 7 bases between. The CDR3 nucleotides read TGTGCCAGCAGTGAACGCGAAGACACCATATATTTT. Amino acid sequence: CASSEREDTIYF.

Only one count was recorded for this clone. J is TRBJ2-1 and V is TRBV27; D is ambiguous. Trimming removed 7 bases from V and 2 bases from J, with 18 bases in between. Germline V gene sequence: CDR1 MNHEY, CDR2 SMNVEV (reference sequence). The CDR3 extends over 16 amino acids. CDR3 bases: TGTGCCAGCACCGACGGAATTGGCGGCACCTACAATGAGCAGTTCTTC. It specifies CASTDGIGGTYNEQFF.

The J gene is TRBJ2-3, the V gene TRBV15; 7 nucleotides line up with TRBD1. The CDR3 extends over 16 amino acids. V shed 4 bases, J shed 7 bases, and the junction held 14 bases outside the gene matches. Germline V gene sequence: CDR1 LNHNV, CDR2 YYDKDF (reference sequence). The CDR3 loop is CATSMERSRGIYTQYF. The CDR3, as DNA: TGTGCCACCAGCATGGAGCGTTCCAGGGGGATCTATACGCAGTATTTT.

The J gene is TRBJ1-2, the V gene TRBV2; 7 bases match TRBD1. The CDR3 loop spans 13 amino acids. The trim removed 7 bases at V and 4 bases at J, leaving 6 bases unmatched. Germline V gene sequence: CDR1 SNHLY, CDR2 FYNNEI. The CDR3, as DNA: TGTGCCAGCATAGAGGGGGACAGCTATGGCTACACCTTC. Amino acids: CASIEGDSYGYTF.

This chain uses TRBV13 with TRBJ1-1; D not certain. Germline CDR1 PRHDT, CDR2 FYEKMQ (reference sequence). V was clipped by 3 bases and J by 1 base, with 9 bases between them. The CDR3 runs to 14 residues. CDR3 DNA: TGTGCCAGCAGCTTCCCTAACTCGAACACTGAAGCTTTCTTT. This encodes CASSFPNSNTEAFF.

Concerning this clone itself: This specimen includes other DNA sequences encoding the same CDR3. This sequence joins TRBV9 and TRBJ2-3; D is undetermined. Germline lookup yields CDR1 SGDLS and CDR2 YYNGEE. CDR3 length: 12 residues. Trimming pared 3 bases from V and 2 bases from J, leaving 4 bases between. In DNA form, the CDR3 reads TGTGCCAGCAGCGGAAACACAGATACGCAGTATTTT. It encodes CASSGNTDTQYF.

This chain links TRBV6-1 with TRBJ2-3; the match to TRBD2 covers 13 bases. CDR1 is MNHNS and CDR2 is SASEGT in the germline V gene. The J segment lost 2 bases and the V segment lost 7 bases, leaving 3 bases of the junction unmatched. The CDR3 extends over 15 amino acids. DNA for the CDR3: TGTGCCAGCAATGGACTAGCGGGAGCCACAGATACGCAGTATTTT. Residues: CASNGLAGATDTQYF.

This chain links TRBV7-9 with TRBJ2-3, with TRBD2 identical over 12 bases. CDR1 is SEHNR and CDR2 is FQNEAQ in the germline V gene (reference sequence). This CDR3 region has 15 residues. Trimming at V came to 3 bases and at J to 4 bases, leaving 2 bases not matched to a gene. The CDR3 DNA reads TGTGCCAGCAGCTTCCTAGCGGGAGGGCCAGATACGCAGTATTTT. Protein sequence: CASSFLAGGPDTQYF.

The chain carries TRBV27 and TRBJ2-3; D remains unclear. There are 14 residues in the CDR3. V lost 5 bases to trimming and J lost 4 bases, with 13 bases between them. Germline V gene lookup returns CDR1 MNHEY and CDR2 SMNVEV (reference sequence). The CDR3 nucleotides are TGTGCCAGCAGTCCGGTCTCCGGGTCAGATACGCAGTATTTT. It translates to CASSPVSGSDTQYF.

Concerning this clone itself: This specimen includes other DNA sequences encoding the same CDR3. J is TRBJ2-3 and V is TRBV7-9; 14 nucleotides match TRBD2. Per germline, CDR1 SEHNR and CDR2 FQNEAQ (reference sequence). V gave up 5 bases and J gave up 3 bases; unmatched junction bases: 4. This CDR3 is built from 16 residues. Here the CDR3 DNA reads TGTGCCAGCAGCCCCGGGACTAGCGGGAGAACAGATACGCAGTATTTT. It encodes CASSPGTSGRTDTQYF.

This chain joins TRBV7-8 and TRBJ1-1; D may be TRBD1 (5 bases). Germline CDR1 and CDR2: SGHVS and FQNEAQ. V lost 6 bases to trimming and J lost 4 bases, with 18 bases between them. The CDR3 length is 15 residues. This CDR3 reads CASRRTGTRGTEAFF. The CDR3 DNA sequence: TGTGCCAGCAGGCGTACCGGGACGAGAGGCACTGAAGCTTTCTTT.

Here the CDR3 DNA reads TGTGCCAGCAGCTCCCCTAGCGGGAGTAAGGTGGCGAACAATGAGCAGTTCTTC. This codes for CASSSPSGSKVANNEQFF. V gene TRBV7-6 combines with J gene TRBJ2-1, with 10 bases aligning to TRBD2. This CDR3 is 18 amino acids long. Germline trimming cut 4 bases from V and 5 bases from J; bases unmatched to any gene: 14. CDR1 and CDR2 from the germline V gene are SGHVS and FNYEAQ.

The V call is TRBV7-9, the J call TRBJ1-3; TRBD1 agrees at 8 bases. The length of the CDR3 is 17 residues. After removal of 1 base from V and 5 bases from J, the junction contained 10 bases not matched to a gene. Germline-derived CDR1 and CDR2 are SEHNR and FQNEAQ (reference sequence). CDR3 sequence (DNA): TGTGCCAGCAGCTTAGTGGTTGGACAGGGAGACAGAAACACCATATATTTT. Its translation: CASSLVVGQGDRNTIYF.

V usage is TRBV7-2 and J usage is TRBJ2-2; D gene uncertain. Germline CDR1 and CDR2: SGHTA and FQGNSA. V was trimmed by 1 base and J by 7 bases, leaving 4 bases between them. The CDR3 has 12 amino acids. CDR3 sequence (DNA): TGTGCCAGCAGCTTAGGAAACGGGGAGCTGTTTTTT. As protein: CASSLGNGELFF.

The CDR3 loop reads CASSPGGQGGWSEQFF. CDR3 DNA: TGTGCCAGCAGCCCGGGGGGACAGGGAGGTTGGAGTGAGCAGTTCTTC. The chain recombines TRBV7-8 with TRBJ2-1; 9 nucleotides match TRBD1. CDR3 length: 16 amino acids. V gave up 5 bases and J gave up 9 bases; unmatched junction bases: 14. CDR1 and CDR2 (germline): SGHVS, FQNEAQ.

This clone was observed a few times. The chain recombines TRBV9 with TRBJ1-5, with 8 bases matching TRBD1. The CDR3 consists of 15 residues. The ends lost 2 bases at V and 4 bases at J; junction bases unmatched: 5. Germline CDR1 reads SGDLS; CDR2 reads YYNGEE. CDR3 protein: CASSVGTGPNQPQHF. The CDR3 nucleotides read TGTGCCAGCAGCGTCGGGACAGGACCTAATCAGCCCCAGCATTTT.

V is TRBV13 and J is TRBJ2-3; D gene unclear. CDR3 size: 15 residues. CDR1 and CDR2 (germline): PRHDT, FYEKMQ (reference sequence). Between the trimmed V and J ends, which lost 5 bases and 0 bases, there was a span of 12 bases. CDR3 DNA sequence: TGTGCCAGCAGCAGTGCAGAACAGAGCACAGATACGCAGTATTTT. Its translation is CASSSAEQSTDTQYF.

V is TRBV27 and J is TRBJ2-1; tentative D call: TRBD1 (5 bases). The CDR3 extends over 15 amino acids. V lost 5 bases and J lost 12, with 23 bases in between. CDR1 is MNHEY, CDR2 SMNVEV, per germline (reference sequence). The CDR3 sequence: CASSQGGRASKGQFF. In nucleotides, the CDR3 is TGTGCCAGCAGTCAAGGTGGCAGGGCCTCAAAGGGGCAGTTCTTC.

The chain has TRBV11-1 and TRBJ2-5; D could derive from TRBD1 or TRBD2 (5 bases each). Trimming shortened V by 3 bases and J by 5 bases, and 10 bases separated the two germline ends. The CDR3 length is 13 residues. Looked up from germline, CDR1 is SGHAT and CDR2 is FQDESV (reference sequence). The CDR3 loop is CASSFQGEETQYF. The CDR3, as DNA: TGTGCCAGCAGCTTTCAAGGGGAGGAGACCCAGTACTTC.

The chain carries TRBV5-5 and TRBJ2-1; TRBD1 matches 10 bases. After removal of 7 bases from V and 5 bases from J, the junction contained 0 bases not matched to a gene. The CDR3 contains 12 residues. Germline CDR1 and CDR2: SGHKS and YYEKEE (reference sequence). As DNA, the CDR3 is TGTGCCAGCGGGACAGGGGACAATGAGCAGTTCTTC. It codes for CASGTGDNEQFF. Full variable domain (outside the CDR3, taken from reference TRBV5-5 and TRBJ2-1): DAGVTQSPTHLIKTRGQQVTLRCSPISGHKSVSWYQQVLGQGPQFIFQYYEKEERGRGNFPDRFSARQFPNYSSELNVNALLLGDSALYLCASGTGDNEQFFGPGTRLTVL.

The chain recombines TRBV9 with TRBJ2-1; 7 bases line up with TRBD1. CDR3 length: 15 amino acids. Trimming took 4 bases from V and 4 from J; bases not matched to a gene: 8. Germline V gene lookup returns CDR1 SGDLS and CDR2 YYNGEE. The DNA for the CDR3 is TGTGCCAGCAGCCCTCGTGACAGGGTGTACAATGAGCAGTTCTTC. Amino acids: CASSPRDRVYNEQFF.

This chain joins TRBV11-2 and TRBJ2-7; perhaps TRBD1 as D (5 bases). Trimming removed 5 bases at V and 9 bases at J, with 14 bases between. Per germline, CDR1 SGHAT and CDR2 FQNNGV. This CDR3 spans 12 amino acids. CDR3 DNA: TGTGCCAGCAGCCTAGGGGCGTCAGGGCAGTACTTC. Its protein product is CASSLGASGQYF.

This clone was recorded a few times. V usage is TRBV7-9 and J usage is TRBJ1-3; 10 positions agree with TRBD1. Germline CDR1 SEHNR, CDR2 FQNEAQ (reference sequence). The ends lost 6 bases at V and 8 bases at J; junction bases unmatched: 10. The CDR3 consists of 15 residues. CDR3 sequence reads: CASSTIGTGVDTIYF. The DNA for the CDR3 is TGTGCCAGCAGTACAATCGGGACAGGGGTGGACACCATATATTTT.

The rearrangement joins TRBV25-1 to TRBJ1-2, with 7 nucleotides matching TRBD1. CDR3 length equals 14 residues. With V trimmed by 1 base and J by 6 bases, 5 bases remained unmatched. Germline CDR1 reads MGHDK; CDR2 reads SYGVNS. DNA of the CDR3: TGTGCCAGCAGTGAATTTGACAGGGTGGATGGCTACACCTTC. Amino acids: CASSEFDRVDGYTF.